Listed here are 21 T cell receptor beta chains from one sample, sequenced in a study of response to subunit inactivated influenza vaccine. TCRdb re-called the RT-PCR reads through MiXCR, storing one row per CDR3 protein. Found here are about 190,000 distinct CDR3 sequences, about 15% of them singletons; the top ten hold roughly 24%. The starting material was CD8+ T cells sorted from PBMCs, obtained 4 to 6 days after vaccination. These receptors were collected from a man in his forties or fifties who received an inactivated influenza vaccine.

At least ten counts were recorded for this clonotype. The chain has TRBV9 and TRBJ2-2; D is unclear. This CDR3 is 16 amino acids long. Trimming removed 4 bases from V and 4 bases from J, with 17 bases in between. In germline, CDR1 is SGDLS, CDR2 YYNGEE. CDR3 bases: TGTGCCAGCAGCCTGCTCGCCACTCCTGTCACCGGGGAGCTGTTTTTT. It encodes CASSLLATPVTGELFF. Complete variable domain (other parts from reference TRBV9 and TRBJ2-2): DSGVTQTPKHLITATGQRVTLRCSPRSGDLSVYWYQQSLDQGLQFLIQYYNGEERAKGNILERFSAQQFPDLHSELNLSSLELGDSALYFCASSLLATPVTGELFFGEGSRLTVL.

This clonotype has just a few counts. The chain has TRBV5-1 and TRBJ2-3; D call uncertain. The germline gives CDR1 SGHRS, CDR2 YFSETQ. Trimming removed 2 bases at V and 5 bases at J, with 6 bases between. The CDR3 extends over 12 amino acids. The CDR3 is CASSFKGDTQYF. The CDR3 region has the DNA TGCGCCAGCAGCTTCAAGGGAGATACGCAGTATTTT. The variable domain in full, completed from reference TRBV5-1 and TRBJ2-3, reads KAGVTQTPRYLIKTRGQQVTLSCSPISGHRSVSWYQQTPGQGLQFLFEYFSETQRNKGNFPGRFSGRQFSNSRSEMNVSTLELGDSALYLCASSFKGDTQYFGPGTRLTVL.

This clonotype was seen more than once but under ten times. This chain joins TRBV20-1 and TRBJ2-1, with TRBD2 as a possible D gene (6 bases). CDR1 DFQATT and CDR2 SNEGSKA come from the germline V gene (reference sequence). The CDR3 sequence is 14 residues long. The V gene lost 7 bases and the J gene lost 1 base, with 14 bases spanning the gap. CDR3 sequence reads: CSDAWAGSYNEQFF. The CDR3 DNA reads TGCAGTGACGCATGGGCGGGATCCTACAATGAGCAGTTCTTC.

This clonotype was seen a few times. The chain employs TRBV7-9 and TRBJ2-2; perhaps TRBD2 as D (5 bases). Germline CDR1 is SEHNR and CDR2 is FQNEAQ (reference sequence). This CDR3 has 16 residues. Trimming pared 5 bases from V and 3 bases from J, leaving 16 bases between. The CDR3 reads CASSHSYGRDTGELFF. Here the CDR3 DNA reads TGTGCCAGCAGCCACTCATATGGGAGAGACACCGGGGAGCTGTTTTTT.

In this sample, this clonotype turned up a few times. The genes are TRBV6-5 and TRBJ2-5; 8 nucleotides align to TRBD1. CDR1 is MNHEY and CDR2 is SVGAGI in the germline V gene. With V trimmed by 4 bases and J by 4 bases, 5 bases remained unmatched. This CDR3 is 14 amino acids long. The chain's CDR3 is CASSSGTGIETQYF. Written as DNA, the CDR3 is TGTGCCAGCAGTTCCGGGACAGGAATAGAGACCCAGTACTTC.

This clonotype has a handful of counts. The rearrangement joins TRBV7-9 to TRBJ2-7; 10 nucleotides agree with TRBD1. This CDR3 comprises 17 residues. V lost 3 bases to trimming and J lost 3 bases; unmatched junction nucleotides: 11. Germline lookup yields CDR1 SEHNR and CDR2 FQNEAQ (reference sequence). CDR3 in DNA: TGTGCCAGCAGCTTCAGCCCCGGGACAGGGGCCGACTACGAGCAGTACTTC. Its translation: CASSFSPGTGADYEQYF.

The sample holds many counts of this clonotype. The chain is built from TRBV7-2 and TRBJ2-3; D ambiguous. CDR1 and CDR2 from the germline V gene are SGHTA and FQGNSA. V was trimmed by 4 bases and J by 7 bases, leaving 12 bases between them. The CDR3 spans 13 residues. The CDR3 protein is CASSSDFLNTQYF. In DNA form, the CDR3 reads TGTGCCAGCAGCTCCGACTTTTTAAATACGCAGTATTTT. The full variable domain, in which reference TRBV7-2 and TRBJ2-3 provide the parts outside the CDR3, is GAGVSQSPSNKVTEKGKDVELRCDPISGHTALYWYRQSLGQGLEFLIYFQGNSAPDKSGLPSDRFSAERTGGSVSTLTIQRTQQEDSAVYLCASSSDFLNTQYFGPGTRLTVL.

This chain connects TRBV29-1 to TRBJ2-7; D is uncertain. The CDR3 spans 13 residues. V lost 1 base and J lost 6, with 13 bases in between. The germline V gene encodes CDR1 SQVTM and CDR2 ANQGSEA. CDR3 protein: CSVEGSSHLEQYF. The CDR3, as DNA: TGCAGCGTTGAAGGGTCCTCACACCTCGAGCAGTACTTC.

This clonotype was recorded once. This chain joins TRBV4-2 and TRBJ2-5; TRBD2 aligns across 8 bases. This CDR3 comprises 17 residues. The V and J ends lost 4 bases and 0 bases, in that order; junction bases with no gene match: 10. Germline lookup yields CDR1 LGHNA and CDR2 YNFKEQ. CDR3 bases: TGTGCCAGCAGCCCGGTCCTGGCTAGCGGGTACCAAGAGACCCAGTACTTC. Its protein is CASSPVLASGYQETQYF.

The J gene is TRBJ2-1, the V gene TRBV20-1; 7 nucleotides match TRBD1. The CDR3 is 13 residues long. CDR1 DFQATT and CDR2 SNEGSKA come from the germline V gene (reference sequence). J was trimmed by 12 bases and V by 6 bases; bases with no gene match: 14. Here the CDR3 reads CSARDSERFGQFF. DNA for the CDR3: TGCAGTGCCAGGGACAGTGAGCGTTTTGGGCAGTTCTTC.

At least ten counts were recorded for this clonotype. The J gene is TRBJ2-7, the V gene TRBV7-8, with D possibly being TRBD2 (6 bases). This CDR3 has 13 residues. The V end was cut by 6 bases, the J end by 3 bases, with 12 bases between. Germline V gives CDR1 SGHVS, CDR2 FQNEAQ. CDR3 sequence reads: CASSPGLYYEQYF. In DNA form, the CDR3 reads TGTGCCAGCAGTCCGGGACTTTACTACGAGCAGTACTTC.

This chain joins TRBV20-1 and TRBJ2-7; 7 bases fit TRBD2. After removal of 6 bases from V and 0 bases from J, the junction contained 8 bases not matched to a gene. The CDR3 is 14 residues long. Per the germline V gene, CDR1 is DFQATT and CDR2 is SNEGSKA (reference sequence). The CDR3 is CSADDRDYSYEQYF. Written as DNA, the CDR3 is TGCAGTGCCGACGACCGGGACTACTCCTACGAGCAGTACTTC.

The chain has TRBV6-2 or TRBV6-3 and TRBJ1-5, with no clear D. The germline gives CDR1 MNHEY, CDR2 SVGEGT. This CDR3 comprises 15 residues. V lost 2 bases, J lost 0 bases, and 8 bases lay in between. CDR3 bases: TGTGCCAGCAGTTACAGCCAGAATAGCAATCAGCCCCAGCATTTT. Protein sequence: CASSYSQNSNQPQHF.

The J gene is TRBJ2-1, the V gene TRBV20-1; no definite D call. The V end lost 2 bases, the J end lost 4 bases, and 6 bases lay between the germline ends. Germline CDR1 DFQATT, CDR2 SNEGSKA (reference sequence). The CDR3 runs 12 residues. CDR3 DNA sequence: TGCAGTGCTAGATATATATACAATGAGCAGTTCTTC. Protein: CSARYIYNEQFF.

The chain couples TRBV15 to TRBJ1-3; TRBD1 might be the D (6 bases). Deletions cut 4 bases from V and 2 bases from J, with 18 bases between. The CDR3 consists of 17 residues. Germline V gives CDR1 LNHNV, CDR2 YYDKDF (reference sequence). The CDR3 DNA is TGTGCCACCAGCATGCGACACGGGGGGCTCCCTGGAAACACCATATATTTT. Amino acid sequence: CATSMRHGGLPGNTIYF. The complete variable domain, with remaining parts taken from reference TRBV15 and TRBJ1-3, reads DAMVIQNPRYQVTQFGKPVTLSCSQTLNHNVMYWYQQKSSQAPKLLFHYYDKDFNNEADTPDNFQSRRPNTSFCFLDIRSPGLGDTAMYLCATSMRHGGLPGNTIYFGEGSWLTVV.

This clonotype was observed a few times. This sequence joins TRBV28 and TRBJ2-3; maybe TRBD2 (5 bases). Trimming removed 2 bases from V and 0 bases from J, with 9 bases in between. Germline V gives CDR1 MDHEN, CDR2 SYDVKM. There are 15 residues in the CDR3. This chain's CDR3 is CASSLLATSTDTQYF. The CDR3 nucleotides read TGTGCCAGCAGTTTACTAGCCACTAGCACAGATACGCAGTATTTT.

This clonotype was found a few times. The chain is built from TRBV6-1 and TRBJ2-5, with D perhaps assigned TRBD1 or TRBD2 (5 bases each). CDR3 length: 14 amino acids. Germline loops: CDR1 MNHNS, CDR2 SASEGT. V shed 1 base and J shed 2 bases, with 8 bases lying between them. CDR3 region: CASSEGGWQETQYF. The CDR3 bases are TGTGCCAGCAGTGAAGGGGGGTGGCAAGAGACCCAGTACTTC.

This clonotype was seen only a few times. The rearrangement links TRBV4-1 to TRBJ2-2; 8 nucleotides line up with TRBD2. Germline V gene data show CDR1 as MGHRA and CDR2 as YSYEKL. Trimming removed 1 base from V and 4 bases from J; junction bases left unmatched: 2. The CDR3 has 15 residues. CDR3 in DNA: TGCGCCAGCAGCCAAGCGGGAGGGCTCACCGGGGAGCTGTTTTTT. This codes for CASSQAGGLTGELFF.

This clonotype occurred a few times. This rearrangement joins TRBV12-3 or TRBV12-4 to TRBJ2-2; D may be TRBD2 (6 bases). The CDR3 loop spans 15 amino acids. Trimming took off 5 bases at V and 2 bases at J, with 12 bases between the two ends. The CDR3 DNA sequence: TGTGCCAGCAGTAAGGACTACCAAAACACCGGGGAGCTGTTTTTT. Protein product: CASSKDYQNTGELFF.

The gene calls are TRBV7-2 and TRBJ2-5, with 8 bases aligning to TRBD2. Germline values: CDR1 SGHTA, CDR2 FQGNSA. V lost 5 bases to trimming and J lost 4 bases; unmatched junction nucleotides: 9. The CDR3 consists of 15 residues. The CDR3 DNA reads as TGTGCCAGCAGCCCAAACGCCGGGGGGGGAGAGACCCAGTACTTC. Its translation is CASSPNAGGGETQYF.

The genes are TRBV23-1 and TRBJ2-7; D assignment may be TRBD1 or TRBD2 (7 bases each). TRBV23-1 is annotated as an ORF whose role is uncertain. The CDR3 covers 18 residues. V lost 3 bases and J 5 bases, leaving 26 bases between the germline ends. In DNA form, the CDR3 reads TGCGCCAGCAGTCATCCCCAATGGGGGGGACAGCGAGGTAACGAGCAGTACTTC. Its translation is CASSHPQWGGQRGNEQYF.